This T cell receptor beta chain was recovered during a study of CD8 T cells in ankylosing spondylitis. General observations from the study: Characteristic, it appeared, of ankylosing spondylitis blood was a TCR beta motif of roughly eight highly homologous variants.

Concerning this clonotype itself: Its antigen is undetermined. A much larger clone differs from this one at a single base, so this may be a read error. The CDR3 ends on some other residue instead of the conserved phenylalanine or tryptophan, so this is likely a read error.

Germline V lookup: CDR1 DFQATT, CDR2 SNEGSKA (reference sequence). CDR3 length equals 12 residues. TCRdb processed the 5' RACE reads anew with MiXCR; each CDR3 protein has one entry. The sample shows roughly 440,000 distinct CDR3 sequences, approximately 17% of them seen only once. This clonotype was obtained from a male donor with ankylosing spondylitis. V usage is TRBV20-1 and J usage is TRBJ2-4; D might be TRBD2 (5 bases). Sequencing was done on a sample of blood, either unsorted or a sorted T cell fraction (not recorded which). The CDR3 region is CTPGVAKNIQYL. The CDR3 nucleotides are TGCACCCCCGGGGTAGCCAAAAACATTCAGTACTTA.